This T cell receptor (beta chain) was identified in a study of low-dose radiotherapy and immunotherapy resistance in tumors (dated by TCRdb to between 2021 and 2022). About the study as a whole: In Cohort 1, 0.5 Gy per fraction was delivered every 2 weeks, and a total PTV dose of 6.5 Gy was prescribed. For Cohort 2, the dose was 1 Gy per fraction given every two weeks, adding up to 13 Gy in total across 26 weeks. Patients were given nivolumab as a 240 mg flat dose every two weeks and ipilimumab at 1 mg/kg every six weeks, with both drugs delivered intravenously. Intravenous cyclophosphamide at 200 mg/m2 was administered every two weeks, one day ahead of each radiation and immunotherapy administration. Starting on cycle 1 day 1, patients took 300 mg of aspirin by mouth once daily for four cycles. Randomization of trial participants into treatment groups was not performed. The translational analysis covered eight patients: three from the first dose cohort and the first five from the second dose cohort.

To make first-strand cDNA, Superscript III was used along with a set of TRAV- and TRBV-specific primers so that both the TCRalpha and TCRbeta chains were covered. TCRs were amplified with Phusion for approximately 18 PCR cycles, with a constant-region primer paired with the adapter attached to the V primers. The isolated mRNA was amplified using the MessageAmp II aRNA Amplification Kit, with in vitro transcription performed for 16 hours at 37 degrees C. The Dynabeads mRNA DIRECT Purification Kit was used to isolate the mRNA for TCR sequencing. Indexed Illumina adapters were added in a second approximately 27-cycle Phusion PCR, and the resulting products were purified with AMPure XP beads. Deep sequencing of the TCRalpha and TCRbeta libraries was carried out on an Illumina MiniSeq instrument. The published analysis was carried out like this. Custom Perl scripts were used to pool TCR sequences that encoded the same protein, to remove out-of-frame sequences, and to calculate the abundance of each clonotype. TCR sequences supported by only a single read were excluded from analysis. Shannon entropy, Gini index, clonality, richness, and the frequency of TCRs shared between repertoires were included as repertoire metrics. TCRdb took the public reads, trimmed them with fastp at Q25, ran MiXCR for clone calling and kept in-frame beta chains. All rows with the same CDR3 protein become a single entry with the most common DNA and genes. TCRdb's processing, not the authors' own work, is the source of the V and J calls. This sample lists approximately 90,000 distinct CDR3 sequences; 9.4% were detected once. About 1% of the sample is held by the ten biggest clonotypes.

Sample time point, as interpreted from the label and publication: before trial treatment. The donors came from RACIN, which was a single-arm phase I dose-escalation trial that paired nivolumab and ipilimumab with aspirin, low-dose cyclophosphamide and low-dose radiotherapy. Patients were eligible if they had advanced solid tumors that were TIL-negative. In its sample, this clonotype was seen many times. The clone's antigen remains unknown. No much larger clone exists at a distance of one base, and base qualities are not known. The CDR3 numbers 14 residues from cysteine through phenylalanine. This entry keeps only the CDR3 DNA: 42 bases, framed from base 1. CDR1 and CDR2 are read off the germline V gene (reference sequence) as LNHDA and SQIVND. After removal of 9 bases from V and 4 bases from J, the junction retains 5 bases not matched to a gene.

The sample consisted of PBMCs, taken before treatment. The clonotype originates from a male donor with prostate cancer. Rearrangement joined TRBV19 to TRBJ2-1, and TRBD2 matches 11 of the central bases. The CDR3 reads CASRTSGQYNEQFF. The DNA is as follows: TGTGCCAGCCGGACTAGCGGGCAGTACAATGAGCAGTTCTTC. Here the CDR3 is joined to the reference TRBV19 and TRBJ2-1 genes, and the full variable domain is: DGGITQSPKYLFRKEGQNVTLSCEQNLNHDAMYWYRQDPGQGLRLIYYSQIVNDFQKGDIAEGYSVSREKKESFPLTVTSAQKNPTAFYLCASRTSGQYNEQFFGPGTRLTVL.